These 18 T cell receptor beta chains were sequenced from one sample in a study of T-cell reconstitution after alpha-beta-depleted transplantation in children. Unique molecular identifiers featured in how the TCRbeta library was prepared. TCRdb passed the PCR reads through MiXCR, listing each CDR3 protein once. Of around 400,000 distinct CDR3 sequences listed, 11% are singletons. Sample: PBMCs from the stem cell graft donor, taken from the stem cell graft. These receptor sequences come from a human donor who donated a stem cell graft to a child with acute myeloid leukemia.

V and J are TRBV11-2 and TRBJ2-2, with 10 bases matching TRBD1. J lost 6 bases, V lost 11 bases, and 18 bases had no gene match. Germline loops: CDR1 SGHAT, CDR2 FQNNGV. The CDR3 is made up of 17 amino acids. The CDR3 protein is CAGGPGQGSKSSGELFF. DNA for the CDR3: TGTGCCGGGGGGCCGGGACAGGGGAGTAAGTCGTCCGGGGAGCTGTTTTTT.

This chain uses TRBV18 with TRBJ2-2; a weak D match, TRBD1 (5 bases). Looked up from germline, CDR1 is KGHSH and CDR2 is LQKENI. Trimming pared 4 bases from V and 1 base from J, leaving 7 bases between. The CDR3 loop spans 14 amino acids. The CDR3 is CASSQGKNTGELFF. In DNA form, the CDR3 reads TGTGCCAGCTCACAGGGGAAGAACACCGGGGAGCTGTTTTTT.

In this sample, this clonotype turned up many times. The gene calls are TRBV7-9 and TRBJ2-7; TRBD1 is a possible D gene (6 bases). Per the germline V gene, CDR1 is SEHNR and CDR2 is FQNEAQ (reference sequence). The V gene lost 5 bases and the J gene lost 6 bases, with 17 bases spanning the gap. This CDR3 is built from 14 residues. The CDR3: CASSATPGHPEQYF. CDR3 nucleotide sequence: TGTGCCAGCAGCGCCACACCGGGACACCCCGAGCAGTACTTC.

This clonotype appeared a few times. The chain has TRBV7-3 and TRBJ2-3; no definite D call. The V gene lost 6 bases and the J gene lost 0 bases, with 13 bases spanning the gap. This CDR3 is built from 15 residues. Germline lookup yields CDR1 SGHTA and CDR2 FQGTGA. DNA of the CDR3: TGTGCCAGCAGTCCCGATATTACTAGCACAGATACGCAGTATTTT. This encodes CASSPDITSTDTQYF.

Many counts were recorded for this clonotype. The chain couples TRBV6-5 to TRBJ2-1; D is perhaps TRBD1 (5 bases). Trimming cost V 5 bases and J 5 bases, with 10 bases left between them. Per the germline V gene, CDR1 is MNHEY and CDR2 is SVGAGI. This CDR3 is built from 13 residues. The chain's CDR3 is CASSHTGHNEQFF. The DNA for the CDR3 is TGTGCCAGCAGTCACACAGGTCACAATGAGCAGTTCTTC.

This clonotype appeared many times. The chain combines TRBV5-6 with TRBJ2-2, with D unclear. Germline-derived CDR1 and CDR2 are SGHDT and YYEEEE. This CDR3 region has 13 residues. Deletions cut 3 bases from V and 3 bases from J, with 6 bases between. The CDR3 region has the DNA TGTGCCAGCAGCTGGAGCTACACCGGGGAGCTGTTTTTT. It codes for CASSWSYTGELFF.

The V gene is TRBV19, the J gene TRBJ2-1; a possible D gene is TRBD2 (6 bases). V lost 4 bases and J lost 8, with 15 bases in between. CDR1 LNHDA and CDR2 SQIVND come from the germline V gene (reference sequence). The CDR3 has 14 amino acids. The CDR3 DNA follows: TGTGCCAGTAGTAGGTGGGAGGTAAGGGATGAGCAGTTCTTC. This translates into CASSRWEVRDEQFF.

The chain carries TRBV5-1 and TRBJ2-5, with D tentatively TRBD1 (6 bases). CDR1 is SGHRS, CDR2 YFSETQ, per germline. Trimming removed 0 bases from V and 4 bases from J, with 16 bases in between. The CDR3 runs 16 residues. DNA for the CDR3: TGCGCCAGCAGCTTGGGTGCATTAACAGGGACAGAGACCCAGTACTTC. It yields the protein CASSLGALTGTETQYF. The variable domain in full, with the rest retrieved from reference TRBV5-1 and TRBJ2-5, is KAGVTQTPRYLIKTRGQQVTLSCSPISGHRSVSWYQQTPGQGLQFLFEYFSETQRNKGNFPGRFSGRQFSNSRSEMNVSTLELGDSALYLCASSLGALTGTETQYFGPGTRLLVL.

This clonotype was counted a few times. The J gene is TRBJ1-2, the V gene TRBV7-9; D is possibly TRBD1 (5 bases). V lost 0 bases and J lost 4, with 9 bases in between. This CDR3 has 14 amino acids. CDR1 and CDR2 from the germline V gene are SEHNR and FQNEAQ (reference sequence). This CDR3 is CASSLAFDSYGYTF. As DNA, the CDR3 is TGTGCCAGCAGCTTAGCTTTCGACAGCTATGGCTACACCTTC.

As to this clonotype: This clone may be a read error of a much larger clone one base away. J is TRBJ2-1 and V is TRBV14; 7 bases line up with TRBD1. The germline V gene has CDR1 SGHDN and CDR2 FVKESK. CDR3 length equals 17 residues. The CDR3, as DNA: TGTGCCGGCAGCCAATCCACAGGGGCGGGCTCCTACAATGAGCAGTTCTTC. Translation gives CAGSQSTGAGSYNEQFF.

The chain links TRBV12-3 or TRBV12-4 to TRBJ2-7, with D tentatively TRBD1 (5 bases). V dropped 3 bases and J dropped 0 bases, with 12 bases sitting between them. The CDR3 sequence is 15 residues long. As DNA, the CDR3 is TGTGCCAGCAGTTTGGGGCGGTTCAGCTCCTACGAGCAGTACTTC. Translating gives CASSLGRFSSYEQYF.

V is TRBV6-5 and J is TRBJ1-5; TRBD1 matches 7 bases. Trimming took 0 bases from V and 5 from J; bases not matched to a gene: 4. Germline V gene data show CDR1 as MNHEY and CDR2 as SVGAGI. The CDR3 has 15 residues. The CDR3 region has the DNA TGTGCCAGCAGTTACTCGCAAGGGGGCCATCAGCCCCAGCATTTT. Encoded protein: CASSYSQGGHQPQHF.

This chain connects TRBV12-3 or TRBV12-4 to TRBJ2-1; TRBD1 agrees at 7 bases. With 6 bases clipped from V and 6 bases from J, the junction kept 11 bases outside the gene matches. This CDR3 region has 15 residues. CDR3: CASSKGTVGTNEQFF. In DNA, the CDR3 is TGTGCCAGCAGCAAGGGGACAGTCGGGACCAATGAGCAGTTCTTC.

CDR3 DNA sequence: TGTGCCACCAGCAGAGCCGGATGGGGGACAGGGTATCAGCCCCAGCATTTT. It translates to CATSRAGWGTGYQPQHF. The rearrangement links TRBV15 to TRBJ1-5, with 9 positions matching TRBD1. CDR1 is LNHNV, CDR2 YYDKDF, per germline (reference sequence). With 1 base clipped from V and 5 bases from J, the junction kept 9 bases outside the gene matches. CDR3 size: 17 residues. Full variable domain (rest looked up from reference TRBV15 and TRBJ1-5): DAMVIQNPRYQVTQFGKPVTLSCSQTLNHNVMYWYQQKSSQAPKLLFHYYDKDFNNEADTPDNFQSRRPNTSFCFLDIRSPGLGDTAMYLCATSRAGWGTGYQPQHFGDGTRLSIL.

The chain links TRBV7-8 to TRBJ2-7; D ambiguous. The V end was cut by 5 bases, the J end by 7 bases, with 15 bases between. The length of the CDR3 is 13 residues. The V gene's germline CDR1 is SGHVS and CDR2 FQNEAQ. CDR3: CASSVSRAREQYV. In DNA, the CDR3 is TGTGCCAGCAGCGTAAGCCGGGCTCGAGAGCAGTACGTC.

This clonotype was recorded a few times. The rearrangement links TRBV20-1 to TRBJ1-1, with D unclear. The CDR3 length is 13 residues. CDR1 is DFQATT and CDR2 is SNEGSKA in the germline V gene (reference sequence). The V and J ends lost 3 bases and 2 bases respectively, with 10 bases between them. CDR3: CSASQTGNTEAFF. CDR3 in DNA: TGCAGTGCTAGTCAGACGGGAAACACTGAAGCTTTCTTT.

The J gene is TRBJ2-2, the V gene TRBV18; no firm D call. Germline values: CDR1 KGHSH, CDR2 LQKENI. The CDR3 loop spans 15 amino acids. Trimming took off 2 bases at V and 6 bases at J, with 13 bases between the two ends. DNA for the CDR3: TGTGCCAGCTCACCATCGTCCGCTTACGCCGGGGAGCTGTTTTTT. Its protein is CASSPSSAYAGELFF.

The J gene is TRBJ2-2, the V gene TRBV20-1, with D hard to call. Germline V gene data show CDR1 as DFQATT and CDR2 as SNEGSKA (reference sequence). The CDR3 has 12 residues. The V end lost 5 bases, the J end lost 3 bases, and 7 bases lay between the germline ends. This chain's CDR3 is CSAPQDTGELFF. The CDR3, as DNA: TGCAGTGCTCCACAAGACACCGGGGAGCTGTTTTTT.